The rows below give T cell receptor beta chains drawn from one sample of a study of regulatory T cells in long-lasting Graves disease. TCRdb re-analysed the multiplex PCR reads in MiXCR, keeping a single row per CDR3 protein. The profile shows about 300,000 distinct CDR3 sequences, under 20% of them singletons. The sequencing here drew on peripheral blood mononuclear cells (PBMCs), taken at new diagnosis, from a patient treated with antithyroid drugs. The receptors here all came from a female donor with Graves disease. Each CDR3 is given with its conserved first and last residue. D genes are given only for firm matches. Not all rows give a size; the values are once, few, many and, for expanded clones, a class.

j_call v_call d_call cdr3_length clone_size cdr3_nt cdr3_aa
TRBJ1-6 TRBV2 - 14 many TGTGCCAGTGATACCGACCGCTTCAATTCACCCCTCCACTTT CASDTDRFNSPLHF
TRBJ1-1 TRBV20-1 - 15 few TGCAGTGCTGGCGGTCGAATGGGGGGGTACACTGAAGCTTTCTTT CSAGGRMGGYTEAFF
TRBJ2-1 TRBV12-3/TRBV12-4 TRBD2 14 few TGTGCCAGCAGTCGCGGGACTAGCGCCATTGAGCAGTTCTTC CASSRGTSAIEQFF
TRBJ2-3 TRBV2 - 17 many TGTGCCAGCAGTGGGGGATTGGCTCCGGCGGGGACAGATACGCAGTATTTT CASSGGLAPAGTDTQYF
TRBJ1-5 TRBV6-2/TRBV6-3 - 16 - TGTGCCAGCAATTCCTCACCTGCGGACTATTTGCAGCCCCAGCATTTT CASNSSPADYLQPQHF
TRBJ2-5 TRBV19 - 14 many TGTGCCAGTACCCACGGAGGAGCAGGGCGGACCCAGTACTTC CASTHGGAGRTQYF
TRBJ2-7 TRBV7-9 - 15 many TGTGCCAGCAGCCCATACCCGACAGGCTCCTACGAGCAGTACTTC CASSPYPTGSYEQYF
TRBJ2-7 TRBV28 - 10 many TGTGCCAGCAAGGGTTACGAGCAGTACTTC CASKGYEQYF
TRBJ2-7 TRBV28 TRBD2 15 - TGTGCCAGCAGTTCAAACAGACTAGCCTCCTACGAGCAGTACTTC CASSSNRLASYEQYF
TRBJ1-2 TRBV14 - 12 - TGTGCCAGCAGCGTCACAGGTGCTGGCTACACCTTC CASSVTGAGYTF
TRBJ2-3 TRBV11-2 - 15 many TGTGCCAGCAGCTTAGTGCGGACCCACACAGATACGCAGTATTTT CASSLVRTHTDTQYF
TRBJ1-2 TRBV6-5 - 14 - TGTGCCAGCAGTTTCGGGTCCCCGGGCTATGGCTACACCTTC CASSFGSPGYGYTF
TRBJ1-1 TRBV2 - 16 many TGTGCCAGCAGTGAAGCGCTTCAGTGGGGAGGCACTGAAGCTTTCTTT CASSEALQWGGTEAFF
TRBJ2-5 TRBV11-1 TRBD2 14 - TGTGCCAGCAGCATACCTAAGCCTGCGGGGGCCCAGTACTTC CASSIPKPAGAQYF